These T cell receptor beta chains were read from a single sample in a study of identical twins. TCRdb ran MiXCR on the 5' RACE reads and lists one entry per CDR3 protein. The table has about 720,000 distinct CDR3 sequences, about 20% seen once. Separately, the same data were catalogued under a study of T cells expressing NK-cell markers.

Specimen: PBMCs. These receptors all come from a woman aged 18-29 years in good health. CDR3s include the opening cysteine and the closing phenylalanine or tryptophan. D genes are given only for firm matches. Expanded clones get a size class; other rows say once, few or many, or leave the size out.

TRBJ1-1 many TRBD1 TRBV20-1 CSAYRDRNTEAFF TGCAGTGCTTACCGGGACAGGAACACTGAAGCTTTCTTT
TRBJ2-7 few - TRBV28 CATLPDYRDTDYEQYF TGTGCCACCCTACCGGACTACCGGGACACGGACTACGAGCAGTACTTC
TRBJ2-7 - TRBD2 TRBV5-5 CASSFPAGAPYEQYF TGTGCCAGCAGCTTTCCAGCGGGAGCCCCCTACGAGCAGTACTTC
TRBJ1-2 - - TRBV6-2/TRBV6-3 CATISGDYGYTF TGTGCCACCATCTCGGGGGACTATGGCTACACCTTC
TRBJ2-3 - TRBD2 TRBV4-1 CASSHPKREREDTQYF TGCGCCAGCAGCCATCCTAAGCGGGAGAGGGAAGATACGCAGTATTTT
TRBJ1-6 - - TRBV30 CAWAGTPQGSPLHF TGTGCCTGGGCAGGGACCCCCCAGGGGTCACCCCTCCACTTT
TRBJ2-7 few TRBD2 TRBV20-1 CSATGLAGTYEQYF TGCAGTGCCACGGGACTAGCGGGGACCTACGAGCAGTACTTC
TRBJ2-3 many TRBD1 TRBV29-1 CSVEVFGQGTDTQYF TGCAGCGTTGAAGTTTTCGGACAGGGAACAGATACGCAGTATTTT
TRBJ2-7 - TRBD2 TRBV15 CATSPRLAAYEQYF TGTGCCACCAGCCCTCGACTAGCGGCCTACGAGCAGTACTTC
TRBJ2-2 - TRBD2 TRBV7-3 CASSSQSSGLAGETGELFF TGTGCCAGCAGCTCCCAATCTTCTGGACTAGCGGGGGAGACCGGGGAGCTGTTTTTT